The entry that follows covers one TCR beta chain sequence. This clone was detected a few times. Its binding antigen is unknown. The record has no base qualities; no much larger clone is one base away. This CDR3 is also generated by other DNA sequences in the sample. The record originates from a study of lymphopenia after photon versus proton radiotherapy (dated by TCRdb to about 2019). Regarding the study in general: In patients with gastrointestinal tumors who developed high-grade lymphopenia, the study compared the immunological effects of photon radiation therapy with those of proton radiation therapy. The cohort comprised about 20 patients with gastrointestinal tumors who received either photon or proton therapy and then developed lymphopenia. The goal of the study was to describe how the two radiation modalities differ in their effects on the immune system. The investigation overall reported the following: Across the cohort, a larger post-nadir drop in TCR diversity was inversely correlated with overall survival time among patients who died. The survival association was assessed only in patients who died, and the authors presented better survival with proton therapy as a possibility rather than a demonstrated result. During treatment, patients who received proton therapy stayed relatively stable, whereas patients who received photon therapy lost naive T cells and TCR diversity and gained effector/memory populations. After the lymphocyte count nadir, oligoclonal expansion, especially of CD8+ Temra cells, was observed in photon-treated repertoires, and the drop in diversity was driven by this expansion.

As encoded in the germline V gene, CDR1 is ENHRY while CDR2 is SYGVKD. The trim is 0 bases for V and 3 bases for J, with a gap of 6 bases between the germline ends. Including cysteine and phenylalanine, the CDR3 has 13 amino acids. Only CDR3 DNA is held: 39 bases, read in frame from base 1. Receptor libraries were prepared by the immunoSEQ multiplex PCR assay. Alongside multiparametric flow cytometry, deep sequencing of rearranged TCR beta loci was used to profile the T cell repertoires. TCRdb holds this immuneACCESS table with in-frame rearrangements only. Some clones are missing; in checked studies, unresolved V genes explain under half, and the rest has no known cause. A total of about 58,000 clones appear in this sample, 70% to 85% of them only once. The ten largest clones represent around 1.9% of the sample.

The sequence came from a man in his sixties with pancreatic cancer. The receptor chain draws on TRBV10-3 and TRBJ2-7; matching of 6 bases hints at TRBD2 as the D gene. The source material was peripheral blood, sampled from a patient treated with proton-based radiotherapy. The DNA reads as follows: TGTGCCATCAGTGAGTCGGGACTCTACGAGCAGTACTTC. It specifies CAISESGLYEQYF.